The T cell receptor (beta chain) under discussion was sequenced for a study of blood T cell repertoires in COVID-19 (dated by TCRdb to 2020 to 2022). In terms of the full investigation: Samples from collaborators originated in the United States, Italy and Spain and spanned both the acute and convalescent phases of COVID-19. The material from the prospective study consisted of cDNA or gDNA derived from T cells, B-cell-depleted T cells, or PBMCs. Deeply sampled blood TCRbeta repertoires from subjects exposed to, actively infected with, or recovered from COVID-19 were included in the dataset. A freely available public database, intended as a resource for researchers studying the immune response to SARS-CoV-2, is where the repertoires were released. Samples came from the ongoing ImmuneRACE study (first 160 participants) plus 1,254 subjects from 6 global collaborators. The sample metadata nearly always contained a de-identified subject ID, COVID-19 status, age in years and sex. Where available, HLA class I and class II types were obtained from metadata supplied by the sample provider rather than from assay-based typing.

As for this clone: The clone's antigen remains unknown. No per-base quality is available; no much larger clone lies one base away.

The CDR3, cysteine through phenylalanine, is 15 amino acids long. The read is trimmed to its CDR3 DNA, 45 bases read in frame from base 1. V is shortened by 5 bases, J by 0 bases, and the region joining them spans 11 bases. CDR1 and CDR2 (MNHEY, SVGAGI) derive from the germline V gene. Participants in the prospective study were enrolled through a virtual design, were aged about 18 to 100 years, and lived in about 25 United States geographic areas. To assign participants to cohorts, the prospective study relied on clinical history that participants themselves reported in a screening survey and a study questionnaire. For ImmuneRACE Cohort 3, a participant was defined as recovered based on two consecutive negative NP/OP PCR tests, clearance by a healthcare professional, or resolution of symptoms. In the prospective study, whole blood, serum and a nasopharyngeal or oropharyngeal swab were collected from each participant by mobile phlebotomists. Over an approximately 2-month period, participants in the prospective study had the option of providing additional blood draws and questionnaires. Before DNA extraction, blood samples from the prospective study were shipped at room temperature or frozen.

What the study reported, not specific to this receptor: Clinical and demographic metadata were provided uncurated, with the amount varying by source and participant.

The immunoSEQ Assay, a bias-controlled multiplex PCR, was used to amplify TCRbeta CDR3 regions from genomic DNA. Per the authors' processing: Within the assay, amplification of reference gene primers was used to estimate how many nucleated cells each sample contained. To quantify the absolute abundance of each unique TCRbeta CDR3 rearrangement, sequence reads were collapsed and filtered. Productive Simpson clonality was computed per sample as the square root of Simpson's diversity index over productive rearrangements. Imported from immuneACCESS, the table was reduced by TCRdb to in-frame sequences with V and J called. These copies leave out some clones; in studies compared against another copy, an unresolved V gene accounts for under half, and the cause of the remainder is not known. V and J calls and clone size follow that table, whereas D and trimming were derived from the DNA. The sample profile shows about 200,000 clones; more than 80% of them were found once. Of the sample, roughly 1.2% is held by the ten largest clones.

The source is a man aged 25 to 40 who had recovered from COVID-19. This chain is built from TRBV6-5 and TRBJ1-3, with TRBD1 as a weak D call on 5 bases. Sequencing was carried out using PBMCs or T cells enriched from blood (not recorded which). The DNA sequence reads TGTGCCAGCAGTCTTATGACAGTCTCTGGAAACACCATATATTTT. Its protein product is CASSLMTVSGNTIYF.